The rows below give T cell receptor beta chains drawn from one sample of a study of T cell repertoires in cytomegalovirus infection. TCRdb passed the reads through MiXCR, listing each CDR3 protein once. In the table there are tens of thousands of distinct CDR3 sequences, about 26% of which are singletons. These receptors are not linked to any known antigen. Sequenced here: CD8+ T cells from cultured PBMCs, sampled from culture after CMV antigen stimulation. The receptors stem from a human donor in good health (CMV status not recorded). Some clones in this sample may be carry-over from other donors' samples. The CDR3 runs from the conserved cysteine through the conserved F or W. D genes are given only for firm matches. For some rows the clone size is stated as once, few or many, or as a class when expanded; others skip it.

d_call	clone_size	v_call	j_call	cdr3_aa	cdr3_nt
.	many	TRBV5-8	TRBJ1-5	CASSLVPGLNQPQHF	TGTGCCAGCAGCTTGGTCCCGGGGCTGAATCAGCCCCAGCATTTT
TRBD1	.	TRBV19	TRBJ2-1	CASTLGQLNEQFF	TGTGCCAGTACCCTGGGACAGCTCAATGAGCAGTTCTTC
.	.	TRBV18	TRBJ2-7	CASSPQLEYEQYF	TGTGCCAGCTCACCCCAACTGGAGTACGAGCAGTACTTC
.	.	TRBV14	TRBJ2-2	CASSHPRWAGELFF	TGTGCCAGCAGCCACCCAAGGTGGGCCGGGGAGCTGTTTTTT
.	once	TRBV6-9	TRBJ2-5	CASPGEANSETQYF	TGTGCCAGCCCCGGGGAGGCCAATTCAGAGACCCAGTACTTC
.	.	TRBV20-1	TRBJ2-7	CSARGQRTYEQYF	TGCAGTGCTAGGGGGCAGCGGACCTACGAGCAGTACTTC
TRBD1	.	TRBV12-3/TRBV12-4	TRBJ1-2	CASSLGSGGSGYTF	TGTGCCAGCAGTTTAGGGTCAGGGGGCTCTGGCTACACCTTC
.	few	TRBV12-3/TRBV12-4	TRBJ1-1	CASSPRRSEAFF	TGTGCCAGCAGTCCCCGACGGTCTGAAGCTTTCTTT
.	.	TRBV7-9	TRBJ2-7	CASSPSAGRPYEQYF	TGTGCCAGCAGCCCGAGTGCGGGAAGGCCCTACGAGCAGTACTTC
TRBD2	.	TRBV5-6	TRBJ2-1	CASSWGGGGVSGPSSYNEQFF	TGTGCCAGCAGCTGGGGCGGCGGGGGGGTTTCAGGACCCAGCTCCTACAATGAGCAGTTCTTC
.	.	TRBV7-8	TRBJ2-1	CASSFGQNSYNEQFF	TGTGCCAGCAGCTTTGGACAGAACTCCTACAATGAGCAGTTCTTC
.	few	TRBV7-2	TRBJ1-1	CASLDPGVGTEAFF	TGTGCCAGCCTTGATCCAGGGGTTGGCACTGAAGCTTTCTTT
TRBD2	many	TRBV10-2	TRBJ2-5	CASRGPSGGPGETQYF	TGCGCCAGCAGAGGGCCTAGCGGGGGCCCCGGGGAGACCCAGTACTTC
.	many	TRBV7-2	TRBJ1-5	CASSLAYRVDSNQPQHF	TGTGCCAGCAGCTTAGCCTACAGGGTAGATAGCAATCAGCCCCAGCATTTT
.	once	TRBV6-1	TRBJ2-2	CASSYRQGGTGELFF	TGTGCCAGCAGTTACCGACAGGGAGGGACCGGGGAGCTGTTTTTT
.	few	TRBV28	TRBJ1-5	CASSLSQPQHF	TGTGCCAGCAGTTTATCTCAGCCCCAGCATTTT
.	.	TRBV6-2/TRBV6-3	TRBJ1-5	CASSYGGGNQPQHF	TGTGCCAGCAGTTACGGGGGGGGGAATCAGCCCCAGCATTTT
TRBD2	.	TRBV20-1	TRBJ2-1	CSASLAGVGNEQFF	TGCAGTGCTAGTCTAGCGGGAGTAGGCAATGAGCAGTTCTTC
TRBD1	.	TRBV5-5	TRBJ2-4	CASSIQGARENIQYF	TGTGCCAGCAGCATACAGGGGGCGCGGGAAAACATTCAGTACTTC
.	.	TRBV5-6	TRBJ2-5	CASSFGTYQGTQYF	TGTGCCAGCAGCTTCGGGACATACCAAGGGACCCAGTACTTC
.	.	TRBV7-9	TRBJ2-1	CASSLGTGLGNEQFF	TGTGCCAGCAGCTTAGGGACTGGATTGGGCAATGAGCAGTTCTTC
TRBD2	many	TRBV11-2	TRBJ2-1	CASRTSGRAVHEQFF	TGTGCCAGTAGGACTAGCGGGAGGGCCGTCCATGAGCAGTTCTTC
.	.	TRBV24-1	TRBJ2-1	CATSRGGFENNEQFF	TGTGCCACCAGCCGAGGGGGTTTTGAGAATAATGAGCAGTTCTTC
TRBD1	.	TRBV28	TRBJ2-2	CATWTPGQENTGELFF	TGTGCCACCTGGACTCCGGGACAGGAGAACACCGGGGAGCTGTTTTTT
TRBD2	once	TRBV10-3	TRBJ2-7	CVISGGLAVTYEQYF	TGTGTCATCAGTGGAGGACTAGCGGTGACCTACGAGCAGTACTTC
.	few	TRBV4-3	TRBJ1-1	CASSQDWGGNTEAFF	TGCGCCAGCAGCCAAGACTGGGGGGGCAACACTGAAGCTTTCTTT
TRBD2	many	TRBV7-2	TRBJ2-3	CASSSPGGAFAPTDTQYF	TGTGCCAGCAGCTCCCCGGGGGGGGCCTTCGCCCCCACAGATACGCAGTATTTT
TRBD2	many	TRBV12-3/TRBV12-4	TRBJ2-3	CASRGGGLAALTDTQYF	TGTGCCAGCAGGGGGGGGGGACTAGCGGCCCTGACAGATACGCAGTATTTT
.	.	TRBV14	TRBJ1-4	CASSPGGREKLFF	TGTGCCAGCAGCCCCGGGGGGCGCGAAAAACTGTTTTTT
.	few	TRBV11-2	TRBJ2-1	CASSPPQAGSPYNEQFF	TGTGCCAGCAGCCCCCCCCAAGCGGGCAGCCCCTACAATGAGCAGTTCTTC
.	few	TRBV4-3	TRBJ2-3	CASSQESRPPDTQYF	TGCGCCAGCAGCCAAGAATCCCGACCCCCAGATACGCAGTATTTT
.	.	TRBV7-4	TRBJ2-5	CASSLWETETQYF	TGTGCCAGCAGCTTATGGGAAACAGAGACCCAGTACTTC
TRBD2	once	TRBV3-1	TRBJ2-2	CASSQISGLAGTGELFF	TGTGCCAGCAGCCAGATTTCGGGACTAGCGGGGACCGGGGAGCTGTTTTTT
.	many	TRBV7-8	TRBJ1-1	CASSRGGRGRGTEAFF	TGTGCCAGCAGCCGCGGAGGAAGGGGGAGGGGGACTGAAGCTTTCTTT
.	.	TRBV7-2	TRBJ1-1	CASSLVTANTEAFF	TGTGCCAGCAGCTTAGTCACAGCGAACACTGAAGCTTTCTTT
.	.	TRBV24-1	TRBJ2-3	CATGTGTDTQYF	TGTGCCACCGGGACCGGCACAGATACGCAGTATTTT
.	.	TRBV4-3	TRBJ2-7	CASSQDYDPAYEQYF	TGCGCCAGCAGCCAAGATTACGACCCGGCCTACGAGCAGTACTTC
TRBD2	few	TRBV7-9	TRBJ2-5	CASSFSGGDTQETQYF	TGTGCCAGCAGCTTCTCGGGGGGGGACACCCAAGAGACCCAGTACTTC
.	.	TRBV20-1	TRBJ1-2	CSVKLQEDYGYTF	TGCAGTGTTAAGTTACAGGAAGACTATGGCTACACCTTC
.	.	TRBV27	TRBJ2-7	CASSPIVGAQEQYF	TGTGCCAGCAGTCCCATCGTAGGGGCCCAGGAGCAGTACTTC
TRBD2	.	TRBV27	TRBJ2-3	CASSTRTSGRDSTDTQYF	TGTGCCAGCAGTACACGGACTAGCGGGAGGGATAGCACAGATACGCAGTATTTT
TRBD1	many	TRBV24-1	TRBJ2-5	CATSPGGAGETQYF	TGTGCCACCAGTCCAGGGGGCGCCGGAGAGACCCAGTACTTC
TRBD2	.	TRBV6-2/TRBV6-3	TRBJ2-2	CANSSGLAQNTGELFF	TGTGCCAACAGTTCCGGACTAGCCCAGAACACCGGGGAGCTGTTTTTT
.	.	TRBV6-6	TRBJ1-4	CASSLLTASNEKLFF	TGTGCCAGCAGTCTCCTGACAGCAAGTAATGAAAAACTGTTTTTT
TRBD2	.	TRBV6-5	TRBJ2-1	CASSYGSPGLAENEQFF	TGTGCCAGCAGTTACGGGTCCCCGGGACTAGCCGAGAATGAGCAGTTCTTC
TRBD2	.	TRBV7-9	TRBJ2-3	CASSMTSGATDTQYF	TGTGCCAGCAGCATGACTAGCGGGGCTACAGATACGCAGTATTTT
TRBD1	few	TRBV20-1	TRBJ2-7	CSARDLKGTGDSYEQYF	TGCAGTGCTAGAGACCTCAAGGGGACAGGGGATAGTTACGAGCAGTACTTC
TRBD2	few	TRBV27	TRBJ2-1	CASSFDSGRGNEQFF	TGTGCCAGCAGTTTCGATAGCGGGAGAGGAAATGAGCAGTTCTTC
TRBD1	few	TRBV7-2	TRBJ2-7	CASSFMGQDPTYEQYF	TGTGCCAGCAGCTTCATGGGACAGGACCCAACCTACGAGCAGTACTTC